The sequence of this TCR beta chain was determined in a study of blood T cell repertoires in COVID-19. A remark on this clone: Compared with germline, one end of the junction differs, possibly owing to a read error.

Sequencing was performed with immunoSEQ multiplex PCR; in TCRdb, only in-frame clones are kept and a portion is missing. The sample contains under 250,000 clones, 86% of which appear only once. The specimen sequenced was peripheral blood. The receptor was isolated from an older woman who had recovered from COVID-19.

CDR3 in DNA: TGTGCCAGCAGCTTAGGGGGGCTAGCCGGTAACCTGGGCTTC. This translates into CASSLGGLAGNLGF. V gene TRBV7-9 combines with J gene TRBJ2-4; TRBD1 might be the D (6 bases). Germline CDR1 reads SEHNR; CDR2 reads FQNEAQ (reference sequence). The CDR3 consists of 14 residues.